The 9 T cell receptor beta chains given below trace back to one sample, sequenced in a study of Ad26.COV2.S vaccination and SARS-CoV-2 variants. Sequencing used immunoSEQ multiplex PCR; TCRdb keeps in-frame clones, though not all of them. The table records 300,000 to 400,000 clones, roughly 88% of them present only once. Treatment described: 15 to 20 received Ad26.COV2.S at low or high dose, single or two shots; about 5 received placebo; per-sample allocation not given. The samples were gathered on day 63 after the first injection of vaccine or placebo. The specimen comprised peripheral blood, sampled in a trial of Ad26.COV2.S vaccine versus placebo. These receptors all stem from a person aged 18 to 59 who received the Ad26.COV2.S COVID-19 vaccine or a placebo.

The chain has TRBV4-3 and TRBJ2-1; TRBD1 matches 9 bases. The CDR3 is 17 amino acids. Trimming at V came to 0 bases and at J to 4 bases, leaving 7 bases not matched to a gene. The V gene's germline CDR1 is LGHNA and CDR2 YSLEER. Here the CDR3 DNA reads TGCGCCAGCAGCCAAGACTTGACCGGGACAGGGTACAATGAGCAGTTCTTC. Its protein product is CASSQDLTGTGYNEQFF.

The V call is TRBV29-1, the J call TRBJ2-7, with 8 positions matching TRBD2. V trimming: 4 bases; J trimming: 3 bases; junction bases outside the gene matches: 14. Germline V gene lookup returns CDR1 SQVTM and CDR2 ANQGSEA. This CDR3 has 16 residues. The CDR3 sequence: CSVAQLRPAGGYEQYV. In DNA form, the CDR3 reads TGCAGCGTTGCCCAGCTCCGACCGGCGGGAGGCTACGAGCAGTACGTC.

This clone showed up just a few times. The V call is TRBV28, the J call TRBJ1-2; 7 nucleotides align to TRBD1. Germline assignment: CDR1 MDHEN and CDR2 SYDVKM. The CDR3 runs to 16 residues. The V and J ends lost 1 base and 4 bases, in that order; junction bases with no gene match: 9. CDR3 DNA sequence: TGTGCCAGCAGTTTATTCCCCCGCGGACAGGTCTATGGCTACACCTTC. Protein: CASSLFPRGQVYGYTF.

V gene TRBV27 combines with J gene TRBJ1-2; the D gene is possibly TRBD1 (5 bases). The CDR3 has 14 residues. Germline CDR1 is MNHEY and CDR2 is SMNVEV (reference sequence). Trimming stripped 5 bases from V and 5 bases from J, with 15 bases between. CDR3 nucleotide sequence: TGTGCCAGCAGTGGGGGACGGGGAGGGTATGGCTACACCTTC. This gives the protein CASSGGRGGYGYTF.

This chain connects TRBV5-1 to TRBJ2-7, with 9 bases aligning to TRBD2. V was pared by 0 bases and J by 6 bases, with 19 bases of the junction left unmatched. The CDR3 runs 19 residues. Germline V gene lookup returns CDR1 SGHRS and CDR2 YFSETQ. The CDR3 nucleotides read TGCGCCAGCAGCTTGGACGTGGCTAGCGGGGCGGCCCGGTCTGGCGAGCAGTACTTC. This encodes CASSLDVASGAARSGEQYF.

The genes are TRBV5-1 and TRBJ2-2, with 7 bases that match TRBD2. The germline V gene has CDR1 SGHRS and CDR2 YFSETQ. V lost 0 bases to trimming and J lost 4 bases; unmatched junction nucleotides: 3. The CDR3 has 15 residues. CDR3 in DNA: TGCGCCAGCAGCTTGGACGGGGGGACCACCGGGGAGCTGTTTTTT. Its protein product is CASSLDGGTTGELFF.

The gene calls are TRBV4-2 and TRBJ2-1, with TRBD2 matching over 8 bases. The V segment lost 1 base and the J segment 4 bases; nucleotides outside the gene matches: 6. Germline values: CDR1 LGHNA, CDR2 YNFKEQ. The CDR3 is made up of 16 amino acids. CDR3 coding DNA: TGTGCCAGCAGCCAAGGGAGCGGGAGAGATTACAATGAGCAGTTCTTC. Its protein product is CASSQGSGRDYNEQFF.

This clone was detected only a few times. The chain recombines TRBV7-9 with TRBJ2-1; 8 positions match TRBD2. Germline CDR1 SEHNR, CDR2 FQNEAQ (reference sequence). Unmatched junction bases numbered 2, after V lost 9 bases and J lost 4 bases. The CDR3 runs 12 residues. The CDR3 nucleotides read TGTGCCAGTACTAGCGGATACAATGAGCAGTTCTTC. Residues: CASTSGYNEQFF.

This clone was detected once. This chain uses TRBV10-1 with TRBJ2-1; TRBD1 might be the D (5 bases). V dropped 4 bases and J dropped 4 bases, with 11 bases sitting between them. The CDR3 spans 14 residues. Looked up from germline, CDR1 is WNHNN and CDR2 is SYGVQD (reference sequence). CDR3 sequence (DNA): TGCGCCAGCAGTGGCGGACACCTTTACAATGAGCAGTTCTTC. It is translated as CASSGGHLYNEQFF.